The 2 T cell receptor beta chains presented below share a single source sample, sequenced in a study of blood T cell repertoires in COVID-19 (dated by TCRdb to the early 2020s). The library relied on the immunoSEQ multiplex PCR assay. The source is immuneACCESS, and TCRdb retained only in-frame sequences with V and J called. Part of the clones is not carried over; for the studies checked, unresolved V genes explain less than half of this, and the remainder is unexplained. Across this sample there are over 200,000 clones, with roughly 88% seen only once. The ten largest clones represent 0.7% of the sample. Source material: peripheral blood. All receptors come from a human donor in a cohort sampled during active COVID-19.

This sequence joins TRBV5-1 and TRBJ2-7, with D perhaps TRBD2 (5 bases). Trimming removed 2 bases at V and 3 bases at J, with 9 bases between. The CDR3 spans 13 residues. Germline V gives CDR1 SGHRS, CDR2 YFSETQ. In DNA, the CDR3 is TGCGCCAGCAGCTTCAACGGGGTCTACGAGCAGTACTTC. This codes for CASSFNGVYEQYF.

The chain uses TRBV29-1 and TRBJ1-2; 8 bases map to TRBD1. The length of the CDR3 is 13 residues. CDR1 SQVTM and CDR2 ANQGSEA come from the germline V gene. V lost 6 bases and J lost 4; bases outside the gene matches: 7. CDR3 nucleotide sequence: TGCAGCGTCGAGGACAGGGTAGGCTATGGCTACACCTTC. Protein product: CSVEDRVGYGYTF.